Listed here are 7 T cell receptor beta chains from one sample, sequenced in a study of Ad26.COV2.S vaccination and SARS-CoV-2 variants. Measured with immunoSEQ multiplex PCR; TCRdb has only the in-frame clones, and not every one. The sample carries roughly 350,000 clones, around 90% recorded once. Treatment here: roughly 18 received Ad26.COV2.S at low or high dose, single or two shots; about 5 received placebo; per-sample allocation not given. All samples were drawn on day 63, counting from the first vaccine or placebo injection. Sequenced here: peripheral blood, sampled in a trial of Ad26.COV2.S vaccine versus placebo. These receptors were obtained from a person aged 18 to 65 who received the Ad26.COV2.S COVID-19 vaccine or a placebo.

The rearrangement joins TRBV15 to TRBJ1-3; no clear D gene. This CDR3 is built from 16 residues. Germline assignment: CDR1 LNHNV and CDR2 YYDKDF (reference sequence). Trimming took off 0 bases at V and 4 bases at J, with 13 bases between the two ends. The CDR3 here is CATSRDPVIHGNTIYF. CDR3 bases: TGTGCCACCAGCAGAGATCCCGTTATACACGGAAACACCATATATTTT.

The gene calls are TRBV7-8 and TRBJ1-2; D unresolved. CDR3 length equals 15 residues. Trimming left V 1 base short and J 6 bases short, with 15 bases between. Per germline, CDR1 SGHVS and CDR2 FQNEAQ. The CDR3 sequence: CASSLEGRAVDGYTF. CDR3 sequence (DNA): TGTGCCAGCAGCTTAGAAGGGAGGGCAGTAGATGGCTACACCTTC.

The rearrangement joins TRBV5-3 to TRBJ2-1; 9 bases agree with TRBD1. TRBV5-3 is an open reading frame, and its role is uncertain. V lost 1 base and J lost 8; bases outside the gene matches: 16. The CDR3 is made up of 18 amino acids. CDR3 DNA sequence: TGTGCCAGAAGCTTGTGGTTCTTCAGCGGGACAGGGCAGTATGAGCAGTTCTTC. Its translation: CARSLWFFSGTGQYEQFF.

This sequence joins TRBV7-3 and TRBJ2-5; 7 bases line up with TRBD1. Germline assignment: CDR1 SGHTA and CDR2 FQGTGA. The CDR3 extends over 14 amino acids. V lost 5 bases, J lost 5 bases, and 8 bases stayed unmatched. CDR3 sequence: CASSPTGVEETQYF. The CDR3 DNA is TGTGCCAGCAGCCCCACAGGGGTTGAGGAGACCCAGTACTTC.

In its sample, this clone was seen a few times. The V call is TRBV7-9, the J call TRBJ2-7, with D possibly TRBD1 on 6 matching bases. Germline lookup yields CDR1 SEHNR and CDR2 FQNEAQ (reference sequence). Between the trimmed V and J ends, which lost 2 bases and 2 bases, there was a span of 16 bases. The CDR3 consists of 16 residues. This chain's CDR3 is CASSLRGGFGAYEQYF. CDR3 DNA sequence: TGTGCCAGCAGCTTAAGAGGGGGATTCGGGGCCTACGAGCAGTACTTC.

This CDR3 reads CATSDPTGGALNEQFF. The DNA of the CDR3 is TGTGCCACCAGTGACCCGACAGGGGGCGCCCTGAATGAGCAGTTCTTC. This chain uses TRBV24-1 with TRBJ2-1; 10 bases map to TRBD1. This CDR3 is built from 16 residues. From germline, CDR1 is KGHDR and CDR2 SFDVKD. The V gene end was trimmed by 4 bases and the J gene end by 7 bases; junction bases not matched to a gene: 9.

V gene TRBV19 combines with J gene TRBJ1-4; no clear D. The V gene lost 5 bases and the J gene lost 4 bases, with 11 bases spanning the gap. Germline assignment: CDR1 LNHDA and CDR2 SQIVND (reference sequence). This CDR3 is 14 amino acids long. Here the CDR3 reads CASSSWGRNEKLFF. In nucleotides, the CDR3 is TGTGCCAGTAGTTCCTGGGGTCGTAATGAAAAACTGTTTTTT.